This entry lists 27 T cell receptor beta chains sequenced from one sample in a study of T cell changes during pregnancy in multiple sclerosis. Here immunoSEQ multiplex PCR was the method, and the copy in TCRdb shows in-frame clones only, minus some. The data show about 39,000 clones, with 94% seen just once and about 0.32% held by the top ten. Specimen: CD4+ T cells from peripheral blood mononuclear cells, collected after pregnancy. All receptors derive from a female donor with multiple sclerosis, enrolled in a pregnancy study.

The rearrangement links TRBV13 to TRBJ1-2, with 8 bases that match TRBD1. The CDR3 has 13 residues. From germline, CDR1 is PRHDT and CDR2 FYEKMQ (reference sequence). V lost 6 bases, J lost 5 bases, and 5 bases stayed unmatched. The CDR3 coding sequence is TGTGCCAGCAGTCAAGACAGGGGTTATGGCTACACCTTC. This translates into CASSQDRGYGYTF.

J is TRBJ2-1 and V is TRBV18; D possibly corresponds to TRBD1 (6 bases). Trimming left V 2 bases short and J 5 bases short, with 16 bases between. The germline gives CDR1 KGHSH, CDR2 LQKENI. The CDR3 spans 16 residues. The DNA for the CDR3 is TGTGCCAGCTCACCAAACCGCCAGGGGATGAACAATGAGCAGTTCTTC. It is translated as CASSPNRQGMNNEQFF.

CDR3 region: CASIRQGQGIYEQYF. The CDR3 region has the DNA TGTGCCAGCATACGTCAGGGACAGGGGATTTACGAGCAGTACTTC. The V gene is TRBV6-1, the J gene TRBJ2-7, with 10 bases that match TRBD1. V was clipped by 7 bases and J by 4 bases; unmatched bases: 10. This CDR3 is built from 15 residues. CDR1 is MNHNS, CDR2 SASEGT, per germline.

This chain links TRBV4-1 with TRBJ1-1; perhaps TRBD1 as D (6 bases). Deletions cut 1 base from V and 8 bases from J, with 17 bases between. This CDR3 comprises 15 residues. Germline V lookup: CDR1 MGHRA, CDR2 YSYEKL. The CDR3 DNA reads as TGCGCCAGCAGCCAAGCCCCAAGAGGACAGCCGGAAGCTTTCTTT. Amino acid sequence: CASSQAPRGQPEAFF.

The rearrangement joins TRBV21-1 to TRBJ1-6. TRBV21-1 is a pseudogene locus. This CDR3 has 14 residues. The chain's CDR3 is CASTRGVCNSPLHF. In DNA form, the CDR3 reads TGTGCCAGCACACGGGGGGTGTGTAATTCACCCCTCCACTTT.

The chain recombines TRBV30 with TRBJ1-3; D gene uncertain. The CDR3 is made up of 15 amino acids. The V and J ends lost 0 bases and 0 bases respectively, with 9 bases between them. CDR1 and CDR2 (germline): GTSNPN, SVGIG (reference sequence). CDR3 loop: CAWSVRSTSGNTIYF. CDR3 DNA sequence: TGTGCCTGGAGTGTACGTAGCACCTCTGGAAACACCATATATTTT. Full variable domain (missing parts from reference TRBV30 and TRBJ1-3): SQTIHQWPATLVQPVGSPLSLECTVEGTSNPNLYWYRQAAGRGLQLLFYSVGIGQISSEVPQNLSASRPQDRQFILSSKKLLLSDSGFYLCAWSVRSTSGNTIYFGEGSWLTVV.

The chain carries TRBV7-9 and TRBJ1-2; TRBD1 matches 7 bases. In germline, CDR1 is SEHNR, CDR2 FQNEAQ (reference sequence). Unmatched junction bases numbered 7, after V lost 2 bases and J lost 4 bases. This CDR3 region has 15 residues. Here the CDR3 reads CASSLTGALGYGYTF. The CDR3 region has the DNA TGTGCCAGCAGCTTAACAGGGGCCCTGGGCTATGGCTACACCTTC.

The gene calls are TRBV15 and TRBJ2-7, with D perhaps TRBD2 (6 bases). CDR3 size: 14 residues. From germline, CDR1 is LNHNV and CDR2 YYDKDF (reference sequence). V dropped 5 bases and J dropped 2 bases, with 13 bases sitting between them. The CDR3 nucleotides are TGTGCCACCAGCGAGGGCGGGATGGCCTACGAGCAGTACTTC. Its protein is CATSEGGMAYEQYF.

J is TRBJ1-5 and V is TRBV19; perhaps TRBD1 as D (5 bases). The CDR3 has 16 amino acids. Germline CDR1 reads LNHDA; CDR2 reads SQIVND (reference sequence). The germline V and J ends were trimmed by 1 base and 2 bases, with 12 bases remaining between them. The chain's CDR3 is CASSIVTVLGNQPQHF. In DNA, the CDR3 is TGTGCCAGTAGTATAGTGACAGTTTTGGGCAATCAGCCCCAGCATTTT.

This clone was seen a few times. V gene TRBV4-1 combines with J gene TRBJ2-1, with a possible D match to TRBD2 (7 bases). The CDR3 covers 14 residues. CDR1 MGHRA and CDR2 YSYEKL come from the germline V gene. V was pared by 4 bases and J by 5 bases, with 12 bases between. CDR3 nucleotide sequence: TGCGCCAGCAGCCTAGGGGGGGGTCACAATGAGCAGTTCTTC. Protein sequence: CASSLGGGHNEQFF.

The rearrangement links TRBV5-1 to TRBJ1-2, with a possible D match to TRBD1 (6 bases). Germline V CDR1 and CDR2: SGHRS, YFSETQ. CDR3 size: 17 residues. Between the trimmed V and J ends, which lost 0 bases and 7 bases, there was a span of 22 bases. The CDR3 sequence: CASSLVAGAPSSGGYTF. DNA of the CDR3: TGCGCCAGCAGCTTGGTTGCAGGGGCACCCTCATCGGGTGGCTACACCTTC.

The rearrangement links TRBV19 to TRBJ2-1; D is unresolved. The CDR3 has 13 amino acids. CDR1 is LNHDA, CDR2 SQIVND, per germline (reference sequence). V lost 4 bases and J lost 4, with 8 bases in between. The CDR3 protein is CASSTGQYNEQFF. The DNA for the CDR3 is TGTGCCAGTAGTACAGGCCAATACAATGAGCAGTTCTTC.

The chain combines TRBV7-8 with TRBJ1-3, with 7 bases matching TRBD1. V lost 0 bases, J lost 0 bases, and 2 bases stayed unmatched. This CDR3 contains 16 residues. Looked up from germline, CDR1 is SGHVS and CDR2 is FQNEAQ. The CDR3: CASSLADRPSGNTIYF. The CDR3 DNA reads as TGTGCCAGCAGCTTAGCGGACAGGCCCTCTGGAAACACCATATATTTT.

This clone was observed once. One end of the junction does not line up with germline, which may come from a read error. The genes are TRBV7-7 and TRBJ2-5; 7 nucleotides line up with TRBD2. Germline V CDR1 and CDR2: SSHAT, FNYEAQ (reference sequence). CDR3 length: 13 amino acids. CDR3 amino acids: CASSTGTKETQYF. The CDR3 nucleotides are TGTGCTAGCAGCACCGGGACTAAGGAGACCCAGTACTTC.

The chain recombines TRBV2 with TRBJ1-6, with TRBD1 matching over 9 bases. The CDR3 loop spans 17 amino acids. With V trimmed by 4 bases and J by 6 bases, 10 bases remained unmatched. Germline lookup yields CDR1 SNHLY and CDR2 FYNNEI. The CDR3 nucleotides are TGTGCCAGCAGTGGGATGCGGACAGGGGTCCGTAATTCACCCCTCCACTTT. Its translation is CASSGMRTGVRNSPLHF.

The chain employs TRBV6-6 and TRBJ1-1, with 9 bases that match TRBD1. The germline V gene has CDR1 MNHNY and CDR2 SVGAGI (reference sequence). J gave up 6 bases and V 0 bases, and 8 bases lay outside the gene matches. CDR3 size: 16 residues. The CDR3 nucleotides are TGTGCCAGCAGTTACTCGAAAGGGACAGGGTACGCTGAAGCTTTCTTT. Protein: CASSYSKGTGYAEAFF.

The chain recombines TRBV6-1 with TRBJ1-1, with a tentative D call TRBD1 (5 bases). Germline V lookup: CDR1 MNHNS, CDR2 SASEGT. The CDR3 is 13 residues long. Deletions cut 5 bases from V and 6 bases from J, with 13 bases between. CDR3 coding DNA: TGTGCCAGCAGTACTCAGGGTTCCCCTGAAGCTTTCTTT. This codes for CASSTQGSPEAFF.

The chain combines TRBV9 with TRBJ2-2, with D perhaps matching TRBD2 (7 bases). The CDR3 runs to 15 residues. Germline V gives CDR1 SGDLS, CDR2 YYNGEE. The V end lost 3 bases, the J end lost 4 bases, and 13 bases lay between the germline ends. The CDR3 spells CASSATSRGTGELFF. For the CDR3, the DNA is TGTGCCAGCAGCGCGACTAGCAGGGGCACCGGGGAGCTGTTTTTT.

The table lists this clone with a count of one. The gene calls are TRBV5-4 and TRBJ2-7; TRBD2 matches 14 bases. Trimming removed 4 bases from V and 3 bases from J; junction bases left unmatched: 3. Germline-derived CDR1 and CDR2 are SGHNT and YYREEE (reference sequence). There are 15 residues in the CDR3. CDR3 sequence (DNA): TGTGCCAGCAGCGGACTAGCGGGGGGTCACTACGAGCAGTACTTC. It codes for CASSGLAGGHYEQYF. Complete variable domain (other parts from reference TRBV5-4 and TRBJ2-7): ETGVTQSPTHLIKTRGQQVTLRCSSQSGHNTVSWYQQALGQGPQFIFQYYREEENGRGNFPPRFSGLQFPNYSSELNVNALELDDSALYLCASSGLAGGHYEQYFGPGTRLTVT.

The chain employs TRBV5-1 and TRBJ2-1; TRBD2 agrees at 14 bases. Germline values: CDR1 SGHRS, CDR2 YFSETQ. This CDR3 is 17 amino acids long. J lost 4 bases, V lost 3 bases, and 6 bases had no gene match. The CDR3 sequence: CASSSTTSGGGYNEQFF. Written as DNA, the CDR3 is TGCGCCAGCAGCTCAACGACTAGCGGGGGGGGGTACAATGAGCAGTTCTTC. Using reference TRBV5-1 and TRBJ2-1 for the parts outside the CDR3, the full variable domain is KAGVTQTPRYLIKTRGQQVTLSCSPISGHRSVSWYQQTPGQGLQFLFEYFSETQRNKGNFPGRFSGRQFSNSRSEMNVSTLELGDSALYLCASSSTTSGGGYNEQFFGPGTRLTVL.

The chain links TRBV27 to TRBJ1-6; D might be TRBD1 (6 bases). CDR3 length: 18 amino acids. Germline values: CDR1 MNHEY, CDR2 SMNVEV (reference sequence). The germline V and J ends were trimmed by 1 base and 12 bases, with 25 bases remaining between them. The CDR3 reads CASSLWGGQKIQFKPLHF. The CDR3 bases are TGTGCCAGCAGTTTATGGGGGGGACAAAAAATCCAATTCAAACCCCTCCACTTT.

CDR3 nucleotide sequence: TGTGCCAGTAGTATCGTTGGGACAGCAAATCAGCCCCAGCATTTT. It encodes CASSIVGTANQPQHF. The J gene is TRBJ1-5, the V gene TRBV19, with 7 bases identical to TRBD1. The CDR3 is made up of 15 amino acids. The junction had 6 bases not matched to a gene; V was cut back by 3 bases and J by 4 bases. Germline V gene lookup returns CDR1 LNHDA and CDR2 SQIVND (reference sequence).

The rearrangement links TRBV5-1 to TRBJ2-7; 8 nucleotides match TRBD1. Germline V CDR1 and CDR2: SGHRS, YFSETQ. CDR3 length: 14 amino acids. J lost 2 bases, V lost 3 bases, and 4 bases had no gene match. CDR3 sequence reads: CASSSTGVTYEQYF. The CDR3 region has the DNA TGCGCCAGCAGCTCGACAGGGGTAACCTACGAGCAGTACTTC.

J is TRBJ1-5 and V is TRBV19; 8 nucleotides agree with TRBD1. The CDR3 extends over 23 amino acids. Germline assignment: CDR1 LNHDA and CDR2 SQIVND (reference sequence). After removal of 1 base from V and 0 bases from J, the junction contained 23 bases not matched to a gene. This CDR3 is CASSIGFGGGRTGTHYSNQPQHF. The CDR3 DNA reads TGTGCCAGTAGTATAGGCTTTGGGGGTGGGCGGACAGGGACACACTATAGCAATCAGCCCCAGCATTTT.

The CDR3 bases are TGTGCCAGCAGCTCACCACAGGGAACGGCCACTGAAGCTTTCTTT. It encodes CASSSPQGTATEAFF. The rearrangement uses TRBV5-4 and TRBJ1-1; possibly TRBD1 for D (6 bases). CDR3 length equals 15 residues. V was pared by 3 bases and J by 4 bases, with 16 bases between. CDR1 and CDR2 from the germline V gene are SGHNT and YYREEE (reference sequence).

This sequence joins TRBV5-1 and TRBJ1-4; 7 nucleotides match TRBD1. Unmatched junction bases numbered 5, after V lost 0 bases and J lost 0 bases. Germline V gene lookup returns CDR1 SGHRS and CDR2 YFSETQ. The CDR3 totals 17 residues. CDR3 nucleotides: TGCGCCAGCAGCTTGGAAGGGACAGACGCAACTAATGAAAAACTGTTTTTT. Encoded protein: CASSLEGTDATNEKLFF.

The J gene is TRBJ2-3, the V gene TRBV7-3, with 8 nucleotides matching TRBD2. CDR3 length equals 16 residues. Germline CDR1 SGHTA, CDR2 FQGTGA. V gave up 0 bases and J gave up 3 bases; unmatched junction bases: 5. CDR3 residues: CASSLTLAGRTDTQYF. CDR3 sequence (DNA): TGTGCCAGCAGCTTAACGTTAGCGGGACGGACAGATACGCAGTATTTT. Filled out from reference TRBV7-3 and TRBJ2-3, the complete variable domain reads GAGVSQTPSNKVTEKGKYVELRCDPISGHTALYWYRQSLGQGPEFLIYFQGTGAADDSGLPNDRFFAVRPEGSVSTLKIQRTERGDSAVYLCASSLTLAGRTDTQYFGPGTRLTVL.